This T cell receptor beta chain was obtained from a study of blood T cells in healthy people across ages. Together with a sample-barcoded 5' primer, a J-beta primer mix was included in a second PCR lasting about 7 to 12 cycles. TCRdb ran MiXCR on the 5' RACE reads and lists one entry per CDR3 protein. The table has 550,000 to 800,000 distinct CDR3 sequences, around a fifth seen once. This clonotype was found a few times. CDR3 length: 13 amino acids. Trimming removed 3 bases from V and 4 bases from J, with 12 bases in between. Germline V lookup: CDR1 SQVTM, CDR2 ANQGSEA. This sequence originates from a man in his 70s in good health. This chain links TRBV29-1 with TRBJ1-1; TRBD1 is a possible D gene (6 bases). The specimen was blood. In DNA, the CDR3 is TGCAGCGTTGATGGGGGGGCTGGCACTGAAGCTTTCTTT. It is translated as CSVDGGAGTEAFF.